Presented here are 4 T cell receptor beta chains from one specimen sequenced in a study of T-cell memory formation after mild COVID-19. TCRdb itself ran the 5' RACE reads through MiXCR, one entry per CDR3 protein. The data contain about 200,000 distinct CDR3 sequences, about 9.2% of them singletons. Material: PBMCs or a T cell subset sorted from them (not recorded which). The receptor set was obtained from a man aged 18 to 29 who had mild COVID-19 (a few samples of this study predate the infection). Cell type and time point are not known.

The chain recombines TRBV7-3 with TRBJ2-1, with D possibly TRBD2 on 5 matching bases. This CDR3 spans 14 amino acids. The germline gives CDR1 SGHTA, CDR2 FQGTGA. V dropped 7 bases and J dropped 5 bases, with 15 bases sitting between them. The CDR3 sequence: CASKLEGLDNEQFF. CDR3 DNA: TGTGCCAGCAAACTAGAAGGGCTAGACAATGAGCAGTTCTTC. Full variable domain (missing parts from reference TRBV7-3 and TRBJ2-1): GAGVSQTPSNKVTEKGKYVELRCDPISGHTALYWYRQSLGQGPEFLIYFQGTGAADDSGLPNDRFFAVRPEGSVSTLKIQRTERGDSAVYLCASKLEGLDNEQFFGPGTRLTVL.

V usage is TRBV18 and J usage is TRBJ1-5; D gene unclear. Germline CDR1 and CDR2: KGHSH and LQKENI. The V gene lost 2 bases and the J gene lost 4 bases, with 9 bases spanning the gap. CDR3 length equals 14 residues. The chain's CDR3 is CASSPTPENQPQHF. Here the CDR3 DNA reads TGTGCCAGCTCACCAACGCCGGAGAATCAGCCCCAGCATTTT.

V usage is TRBV6-1 and J usage is TRBJ1-5; 10 bases map to TRBD1. Germline loops: CDR1 MNHNS, CDR2 SASEGT. The CDR3 is 13 amino acids. Trimming cost V 7 bases and J 7 bases; bases outside gene matches: 4. For the CDR3, the DNA is TGTGCCAGCACCCGGGACAGGGGACAGCCCCAGCATTTT. Translation: CASTRDRGQPQHF.

This clonotype was recorded many times. The V call is TRBV4-1, the J call TRBJ2-3; D remains unclear. Per the germline V gene, CDR1 is MGHRA and CDR2 is YSYEKL. V shed 1 base and J shed 0 bases, with 5 bases lying between them. The CDR3 spans 14 residues. The CDR3 sequence is CASSQVGSTDTQYF. Here the CDR3 DNA reads TGCGCCAGCAGCCAAGTCGGGAGCACAGATACGCAGTATTTT.